The TCR beta chain under discussion was sequenced for a study of post-analysis software for immune sequencing data. Study information: Recorded subtypes: relapsing-remitting, secondary progressive, progressive-relapsing; some patients unannotated.

The sample holds a few counts of this clonotype. The target antigen is unknown. Study-level points and caveats: Samples prepared in the same batch strongly co-clustered by F measure. Controls showed significantly higher normalized Chao1 diversity than did multiple sclerosis patients. Patients had higher frequencies than controls of about five TRBV segments, including TRBV5-6, TRBV5-1 and TRBV20-1.

Unique molecular identifiers were carried by the TCR beta cDNA libraries. From the PCR reads, TCRdb called clonotypes with MiXCR, one entry per CDR3 protein. The data contain around 710,000 distinct CDR3 sequences, just over 45% of them singletons. V was pared by 3 bases and J by 4 bases, with 16 bases between. The germline V gene has CDR1 DFQATT and CDR2 SNEGSKA (reference sequence). There are 14 residues in the CDR3. The chain links TRBV20-1 to TRBJ2-7, with D perhaps TRBD2 (5 bases). The receptor's source is a girl aged 5-17 years with multiple sclerosis. Sequencing was done on a sample of blood. The CDR3 DNA sequence: TGCAGTGCTAGTGGACTGGACTTTGGGTACGAGCAGTACTTC. Encoded protein: CSASGLDFGYEQYF.